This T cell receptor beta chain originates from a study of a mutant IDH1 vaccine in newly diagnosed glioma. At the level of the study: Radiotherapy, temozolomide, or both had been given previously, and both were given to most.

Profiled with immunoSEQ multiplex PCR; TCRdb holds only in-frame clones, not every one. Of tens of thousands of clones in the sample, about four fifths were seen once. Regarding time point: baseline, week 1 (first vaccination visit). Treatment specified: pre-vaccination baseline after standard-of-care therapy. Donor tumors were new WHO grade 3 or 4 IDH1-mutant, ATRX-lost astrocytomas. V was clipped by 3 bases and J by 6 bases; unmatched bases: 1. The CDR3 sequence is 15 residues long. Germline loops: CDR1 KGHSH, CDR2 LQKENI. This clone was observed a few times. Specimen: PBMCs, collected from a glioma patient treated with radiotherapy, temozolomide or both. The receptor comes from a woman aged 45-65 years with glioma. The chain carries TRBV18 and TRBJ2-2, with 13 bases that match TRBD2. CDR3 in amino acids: CASSPGLAGAGELFF. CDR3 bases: TGTGCCAGCTCACCTGGACTAGCGGGGGCCGGGGAGCTGTTTTTT.